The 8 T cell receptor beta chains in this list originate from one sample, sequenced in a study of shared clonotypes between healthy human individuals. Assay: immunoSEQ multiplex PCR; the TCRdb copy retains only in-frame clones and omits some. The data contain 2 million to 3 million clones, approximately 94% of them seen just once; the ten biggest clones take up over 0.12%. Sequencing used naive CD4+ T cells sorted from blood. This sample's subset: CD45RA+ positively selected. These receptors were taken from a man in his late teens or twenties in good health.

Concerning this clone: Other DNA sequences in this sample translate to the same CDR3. This CDR3 is CAISESAGPYEQYF. CDR3 sequence (DNA): TGTGCCATCAGTGAGTCGGCAGGGCCCTACGAGCAGTACTTC. The genes are TRBV10-3 and TRBJ2-7, with D possibly TRBD1 on 5 matching bases. CDR1 is ENHRY and CDR2 is SYGVKD in the germline V gene. Deletions cut 0 bases from V and 2 bases from J, with 8 bases between. CDR3 length equals 14 residues.

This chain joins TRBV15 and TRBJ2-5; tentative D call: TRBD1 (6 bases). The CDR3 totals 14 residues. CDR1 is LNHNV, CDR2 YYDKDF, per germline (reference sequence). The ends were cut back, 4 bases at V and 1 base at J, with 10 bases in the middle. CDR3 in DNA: TGTGCCACCAGCAAAGACAGGTCCCAAGAGACCCAGTACTTC. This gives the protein CATSKDRSQETQYF.

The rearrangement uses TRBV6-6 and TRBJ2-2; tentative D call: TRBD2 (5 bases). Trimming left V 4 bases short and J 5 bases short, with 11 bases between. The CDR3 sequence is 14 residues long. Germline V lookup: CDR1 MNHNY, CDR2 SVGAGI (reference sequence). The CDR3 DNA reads TGTGCCAGCAGTTCCGGACTGAGGACCGGGGAGCTGTTTTTT. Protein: CASSSGLRTGELFF.

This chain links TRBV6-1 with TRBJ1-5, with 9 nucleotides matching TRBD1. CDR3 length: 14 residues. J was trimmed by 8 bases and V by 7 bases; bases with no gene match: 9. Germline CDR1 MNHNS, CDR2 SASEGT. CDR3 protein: CASNPTGGGEPQHF. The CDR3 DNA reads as TGTGCCAGCAACCCCACAGGGGGCGGTGAGCCCCAGCATTTT.

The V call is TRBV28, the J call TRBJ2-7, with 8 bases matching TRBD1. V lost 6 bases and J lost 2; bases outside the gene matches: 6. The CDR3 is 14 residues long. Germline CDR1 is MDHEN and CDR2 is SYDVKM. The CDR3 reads CASRLTGAPYEQYF. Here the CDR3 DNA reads TGTGCCAGCAGATTGACAGGGGCCCCCTACGAGCAGTACTTC. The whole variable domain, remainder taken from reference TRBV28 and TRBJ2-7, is DVKVTQSSRYLVKRTGEKVFLECVQDMDHENMFWYRQDPGLGLRLIYFSYDVKMKEKGDIPEGYSVSREKKERFSLILESASTNQTSMYLCASRLTGAPYEQYFGPGTRLTVT.

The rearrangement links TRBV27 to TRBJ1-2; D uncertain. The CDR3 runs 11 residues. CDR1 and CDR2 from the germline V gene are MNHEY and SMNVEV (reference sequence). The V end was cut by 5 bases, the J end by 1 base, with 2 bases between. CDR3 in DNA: TGTGCCAGCAGTGATAACTATGGCTACACCTTC. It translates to CASSDNYGYTF.

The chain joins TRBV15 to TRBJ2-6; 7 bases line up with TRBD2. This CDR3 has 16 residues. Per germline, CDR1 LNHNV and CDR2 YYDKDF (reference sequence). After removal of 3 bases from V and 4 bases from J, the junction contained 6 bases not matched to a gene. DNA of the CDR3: TGTGCCACCAGCAGGGGGGAGGGAACCGGGGCCAACGTCCTGACTTTC. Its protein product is CATSRGEGTGANVLTF.

The CDR3 coding sequence is TGTGCCAGCAGCCCAGAGCGAGGGGCTTTCTTT. Its translation is CASSPERGAFF. The rearrangement uses TRBV7-9 and TRBJ1-1, with D unclear. This CDR3 comprises 11 residues. Germline loops: CDR1 SEHNR, CDR2 FQNEAQ (reference sequence). Trimming stripped 5 bases from V and 11 bases from J, with 12 bases between.